This is a list of T cell receptor beta chains from one sample in a study of blood T cell repertoires in COVID-19. The table came from immunoSEQ multiplex PCR; TCRdb's copy has only in-frame clones and leaves some out. The sample holds about 370,000 clones, around 92% seen once. Material: peripheral blood. Receptors originate from a young woman with COVID-19, enrolled during active disease. CDR3s include the opening cysteine and the closing phenylalanine or tryptophan. A D gene is named only where the DNA matches it firmly. Clone size is given for some rows only: seen once, a few or many times, or a class if the clone is expanded.

V: TRBV5-6; size: -; J: TRBJ1-6; D: TRBD1; CDR3: CASSFGTGDNSPLHF; DNA: TGTGCCAGCAGCTTTGGGACAGGGGACAATTCACCCCTCCACTTT
V: TRBV19; size: -; J: TRBJ1-2; D: TRBD1; CDR3: CASSFGSGTGGLYGYTF; DNA: TGTGCCAGTAGCTTTGGCTCCGGGACAGGGGGCCTCTATGGCTACACCTTC
V: TRBV2; size: many; J: TRBJ2-7; D: -; CDR3: CASSTPGWGEHEQYF; DNA: TGTGCCAGCAGTACCCCAGGCTGGGGCGAGCACGAGCAGTACTTC
V: TRBV5-1; size: -; J: TRBJ1-2; D: -; CDR3: CASSLAQAGNGYTF; DNA: TGCGCCAGCAGCTTGGCGCAGGCTGGCAATGGCTACACCTTC
V: TRBV10-3; size: -; J: TRBJ1-5; D: -; CDR3: CAISESGRGPGNQPQHF; DNA: TGTGCCATCAGTGAGTCAGGGAGGGGCCCGGGCAATCAGCCCCAGCATTTT
V: TRBV2; size: -; J: TRBJ2-5; D: -; CDR3: CASKRTGQETQYF; DNA: TGTGCCAGCAAGCGGACGGGACAAGAGACCCAGTACTTC
V: TRBV28; size: -; J: TRBJ1-6; D: TRBD1; CDR3: CASNERDRDNSPLHF; DNA: TGTGCCAGCAACGAGCGCGACAGGGATAATTCACCCCTCCACTTT
V: TRBV9; size: few; J: TRBJ2-7; D: -; CDR3: CASSSYSIYEQYF; DNA: TGTGCCAGCAGCTCCTATTCCATCTACGAGCAGTACTTC
V: TRBV27; size: -; J: TRBJ2-7; D: -; CDR3: CASTSTAGSWAEQYF; DNA: TGTGCCAGCACCTCGACCGCAGGGTCCTGGGCCGAGCAGTACTTC
V: TRBV19; size: -; J: TRBJ2-3; D: -; CDR3: CASSIQGGTDTQYF; DNA: TGTGCCAGTAGTATCCAGGGGGGTACAGATACGCAGTATTTT
V: TRBV5-4; size: -; J: TRBJ2-5; D: TRBD2; CDR3: CASSLGGLAVQETQYF; DNA: TGTGCCAGCAGCTTGGGGGGACTAGCGGTCCAAGAGACCCAGTACTTC
V: TRBV6-2/TRBV6-3; size: -; J: TRBJ2-1; D: TRBD2; CDR3: CASSYWREGRSNEQFF; DNA: TGTGCCAGCAGTTACTGGCGGGAGGGCCGTAGCAATGAGCAGTTCTTC